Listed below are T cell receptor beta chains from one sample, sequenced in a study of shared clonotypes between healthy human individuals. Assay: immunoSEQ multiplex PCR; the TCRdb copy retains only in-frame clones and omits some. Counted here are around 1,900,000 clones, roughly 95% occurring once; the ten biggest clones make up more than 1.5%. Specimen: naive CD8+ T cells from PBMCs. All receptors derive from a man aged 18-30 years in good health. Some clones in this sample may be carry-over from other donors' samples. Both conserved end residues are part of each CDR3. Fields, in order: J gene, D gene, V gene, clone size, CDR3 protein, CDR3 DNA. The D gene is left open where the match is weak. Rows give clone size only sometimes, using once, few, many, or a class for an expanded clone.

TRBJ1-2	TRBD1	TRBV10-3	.	CAINPTGRNYGYTF	TGTGCCATCAATCCGACAGGGAGGAACTATGGCTACACCTTC
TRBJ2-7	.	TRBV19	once	CASSPRTGYYYEQYF	TGTGCCAGTAGTCCTCGAACAGGATATTACTACGAGCAGTACTTC
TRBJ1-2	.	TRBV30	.	CAWSVIRRGRAYGYTF	TGTGCCTGGAGTGTTATAAGAAGGGGGAGAGCCTATGGCTACACCTTC
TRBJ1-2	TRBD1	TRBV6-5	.	CASGQGNYGYTF	TGTGCCAGCGGACAGGGGAACTATGGCTACACCTTC
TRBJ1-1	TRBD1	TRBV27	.	CASSSTGGWTEAFF	TGTGCCAGCAGTTCAACAGGGGGTTGGACTGAAGCTTTCTTT
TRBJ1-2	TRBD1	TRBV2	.	CAIDRGIDGYTF	TGTGCCATTGACAGGGGAATAGATGGCTACACCTTC
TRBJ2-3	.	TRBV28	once	CASSLGDTQYF	TGTGCCAGCAGCCTCGGGGATACGCAGTATTTT
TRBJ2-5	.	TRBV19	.	CATRERETQYF	TGTGCCACCCGGGAAAGGGAGACCCAGTACTTC
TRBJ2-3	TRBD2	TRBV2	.	CASSEPETSGTSTDTQYF	TGTGCCAGCAGTGAACCGGAGACTAGCGGGACTAGCACAGATACGCAGTATTTT
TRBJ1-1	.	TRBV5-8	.	CASSPAHFQMNTEAFF	TGTGCCAGCAGCCCAGCCCATTTTCAGATGAACACTGAAGCTTTCTTT
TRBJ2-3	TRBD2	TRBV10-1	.	CASRDPSGSLSDTQYF	TGCGCCAGCAGGGACCCTAGCGGGAGTTTATCAGATACGCAGTATTTT
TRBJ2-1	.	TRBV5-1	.	CASSTSRSPYNEQFF	TGCGCCAGCAGCACATCAAGATCGCCCTACAATGAGCAGTTCTTC
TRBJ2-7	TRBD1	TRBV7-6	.	CASSLGQISYEQYF	TGTGCCAGCAGCTTGGGACAGATCTCCTACGAGCAGTACTTC
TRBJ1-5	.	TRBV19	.	CASSQTSGPFSPQHF	TGTGCCAGTAGCCAAACCTCCGGGCCCTTTAGCCCCCAGCATTTT
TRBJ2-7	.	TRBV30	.	CAWTLAPVRQETSPLYEQYF	TGTGCCTGGACCCTCGCCCCCGTCCGACAGGAGACTAGCCCTCTCTACGAGCAGTACTTC
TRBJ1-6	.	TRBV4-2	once	CASSSEQDNSPLHF	TGTGCCAGCAGCTCAGAACAGGATAATTCACCCCTCCACTTT
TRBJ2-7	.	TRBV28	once	CASSARERSHEQYF	TGTGCCAGCAGTGCCAGGGAAAGGTCCCACGAGCAGTACTTC
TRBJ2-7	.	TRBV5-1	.	CASSLAGGGGYEQYF	TGCGCCAGCAGCTTGGCCGGGGGAGGAGGCTACGAGCAGTACTTC
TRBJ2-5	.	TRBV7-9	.	CASSPKAAERETQYF	TGTGCCAGCAGCCCGAAGGCCGCGGAGCGAGAGACCCAGTACTTC
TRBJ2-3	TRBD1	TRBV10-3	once	CAIGTGRRSTDTQYF	TGTGCCATCGGGACAGGGCGGCGTAGCACAGATACGCAGTATTTT
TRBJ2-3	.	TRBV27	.	CASSFSPGRGSTDTQYF	TGTGCCAGCAGTTTTTCCCCCGGGCGGGGCAGCACAGATACGCAGTATTTT
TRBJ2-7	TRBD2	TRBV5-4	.	CASSSRAGGPPEQYF	TGTGCCAGCAGCTCCAGAGCGGGAGGGCCCCCCGAGCAGTACTTC
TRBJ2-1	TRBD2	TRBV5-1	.	CASSRREDAEQFF	TGCGCCAGCAGTCGGCGGGAGGATGCTGAGCAGTTCTTC
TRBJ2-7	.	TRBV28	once	CASSLFRGRVSEQYF	TGTGCCAGCAGTTTATTTCGGGGGCGCGTAAGCGAGCAGTACTTC
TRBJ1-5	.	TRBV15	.	CATRNRGNQPQHF	TGTGCCACCAGAAACAGAGGCAATCAGCCCCAGCATTTT
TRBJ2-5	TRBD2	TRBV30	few	CAWSIGTSGTQETQYF	TGTGCCTGGAGTATAGGTACTAGCGGGACCCAAGAGACCCAGTACTTC
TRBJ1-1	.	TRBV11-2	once	CASSLAGEYTEAFF	TGTGCCAGCAGCTTAGCAGGGGAGTACACTGAAGCTTTCTTT
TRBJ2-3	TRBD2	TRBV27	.	CASSLGTSGRWSDTQYF	TGTGCCAGCAGTTTGGGCACTAGCGGGAGGTGGTCAGATACGCAGTATTTT
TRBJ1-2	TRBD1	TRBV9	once	CASSSRRDRLNYGYTF	TGTGCCAGCAGCAGTCGTAGGGACAGGCTAAACTATGGCTACACCTTC
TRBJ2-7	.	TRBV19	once	CASLGEDEQYF	TGTGCCAGCCTCGGTGAGGACGAGCAGTACTTC
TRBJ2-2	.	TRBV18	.	CASSPTGTEDTGELFF	TGTGCCAGCTCACCGACCGGGACCGAGGACACCGGGGAGCTGTTTTTT
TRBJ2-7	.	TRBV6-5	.	CASSYFTGYEQYF	TGTGCCAGCAGTTACTTCACAGGGTACGAGCAGTACTTC
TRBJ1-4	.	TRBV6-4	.	CASIPPNIAGHETNEKLFF	TGTGCCAGCATTCCCCCAAACATAGCAGGCCATGAGACTAATGAAAAACTGTTTTTT
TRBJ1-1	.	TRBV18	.	CASSLLDRNTEAFF	TGTGCCAGCTCACTCTTAGACAGGAACACTGAAGCTTTCTTT
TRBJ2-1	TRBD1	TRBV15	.	CATSRDFWTGRDDEQFF	TGTGCCACCAGCAGAGATTTTTGGACAGGGCGCGACGATGAGCAGTTCTTC
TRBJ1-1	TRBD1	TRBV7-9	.	CASSYQGADEAFF	TGTGCCAGCAGCTACCAGGGGGCCGATGAAGCTTTCTTT
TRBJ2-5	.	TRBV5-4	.	CASSLVRETQYF	TGTGCCAGCAGCTTGGTGAGGGAGACCCAGTACTTC
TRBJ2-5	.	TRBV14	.	CASSQDWRTQYF	TGTGCCAGCAGCCAAGATTGGAGGACCCAGTACTTC
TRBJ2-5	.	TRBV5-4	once	CASSRLPGEETQYF	TGTGCCAGCAGCCGACTTCCGGGGGAAGAGACCCAGTACTTC
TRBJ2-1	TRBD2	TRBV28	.	CASTSSPLAGGQFF	TGTGCCAGCACTTCATCTCCCCTAGCGGGAGGGCAGTTCTTC
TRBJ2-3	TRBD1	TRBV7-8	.	CASSSQGDPHTDTQYF	TGTGCCAGCAGCTCCCAGGGGGACCCACACACAGATACGCAGTATTTT
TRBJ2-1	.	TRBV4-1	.	CASSQAGSAYNEQFF	TGCGCCAGCAGCCAAGCGGGGTCCGCCTACAATGAGCAGTTCTTC
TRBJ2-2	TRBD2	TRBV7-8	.	CASSYLWVAGATGELFF	TGTGCCAGCAGCTACCTCTGGGTAGCGGGAGCCACCGGGGAGCTGTTTTTT
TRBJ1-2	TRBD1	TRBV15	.	CATSSRTGSFYGYTF	TGTGCCACCAGCAGCCGGACAGGGAGTTTCTATGGCTACACCTTC
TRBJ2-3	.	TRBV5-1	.	CASSLASVGTDTQYF	TGCGCCAGCAGCTTGGCCAGCGTAGGGACAGATACGCAGTATTTT
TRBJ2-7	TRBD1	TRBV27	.	CASRVGQGDEQYF	TGTGCCAGCAGAGTGGGACAGGGGGACGAGCAGTACTTC
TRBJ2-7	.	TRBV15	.	CATSSDLGYEQYF	TGTGCCACCAGCAGCGATTTAGGGTACGAGCAGTACTTC
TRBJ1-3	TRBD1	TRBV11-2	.	CASSDVRGSGNTIYF	TGTGCCAGCAGCGACGTCAGGGGGTCTGGAAACACCATATATTTT
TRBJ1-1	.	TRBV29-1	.	CSVPETGPNTEAFF	TGCAGCGTCCCCGAAACAGGGCCGAACACTGAAGCTTTCTTT
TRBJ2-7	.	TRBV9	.	CASSPGPPRSYEQYF	TGTGCCAGCAGCCCGGGACCCCCTAGATCCTACGAGCAGTACTTC